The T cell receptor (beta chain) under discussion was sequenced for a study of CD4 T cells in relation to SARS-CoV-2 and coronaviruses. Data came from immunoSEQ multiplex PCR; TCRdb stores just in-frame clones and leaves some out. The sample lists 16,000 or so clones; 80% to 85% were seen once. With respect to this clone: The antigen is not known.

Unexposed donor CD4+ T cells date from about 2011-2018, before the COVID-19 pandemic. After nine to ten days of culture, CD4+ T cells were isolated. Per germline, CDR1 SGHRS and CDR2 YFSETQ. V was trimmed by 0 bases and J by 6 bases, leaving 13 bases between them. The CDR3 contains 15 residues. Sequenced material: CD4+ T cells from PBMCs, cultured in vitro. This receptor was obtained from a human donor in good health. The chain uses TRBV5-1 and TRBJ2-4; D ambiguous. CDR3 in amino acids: CASSLDSGTLNIQYF. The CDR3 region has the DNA TGCGCCAGCAGCTTGGATTCCGGCACCTTAAACATTCAGTACTTC.